This passage covers 10 T cell receptor beta chains from one sample sequenced in a study of control samples from healthy donors and cancer patients. Some clones are missing from TCRdb's copy, which holds only in-frame ones; the method was immunoSEQ multiplex PCR. The sample comprises some 120,000 clones, about nine tenths of which are singletons, and 8% to 9% rests with the top ten. The sequenced sample was blood. The receptors were sampled from a man aged 40-50 years in good health.

The CDR3 coding sequence is TGTGCCAGCAGCGTCGACAGGGGAGAAAAACTGTTTTTT. Protein: CASSVDRGEKLFF. The chain recombines TRBV9 with TRBJ1-4; TRBD1 matches at 8 bases. V trimming: 2 bases; J trimming: 8 bases; junction bases outside the gene matches: 2. The CDR3 consists of 13 residues. Germline CDR1 SGDLS, CDR2 YYNGEE.

The CDR3 protein is CASSQGDSANEKLFF. CDR3 sequence (DNA): TGCGCCAGCAGCCAAGGGGACAGCGCGAATGAAAAACTGTTTTTT. The rearrangement uses TRBV4-1 and TRBJ1-4; 7 nucleotides match TRBD1. Trimming at V came to 1 base and at J to 5 bases, leaving 4 bases not matched to a gene. The CDR3 loop spans 15 amino acids. Germline-derived CDR1 and CDR2 are MGHRA and YSYEKL.

This sequence joins TRBV29-1 and TRBJ2-5, with a weak D call TRBD1 (6 bases). CDR1 is SQVTM, CDR2 ANQGSEA, per germline. The V end was cut by 5 bases, the J end by 5 bases, with 9 bases between. The CDR3 is made up of 11 amino acids. The CDR3 loop is CSVSRGETQYF. CDR3 DNA sequence: TGCAGCGTTTCAAGGGGGGAGACCCAGTACTTC. Complete variable domain (other parts from reference TRBV29-1 and TRBJ2-5): SAVISQKPSRDICQRGTSLTIQCQVDSQVTMMFWYRQQPGQSLTLIATANQGSEATYESGFVIDKFPISRPNLTFSTLTVSNMSPEDSSIYLCSVSRGETQYFGPGTRLLVL.

This rearrangement joins TRBV7-2 to TRBJ2-3, with D perhaps assigned TRBD1 or TRBD2 (6 bases each). The germline V gene has CDR1 SGHTA and CDR2 FQGNSA. The V gene lost 4 bases and the J gene lost 3 bases, with 20 bases spanning the gap. The CDR3 sequence is 17 residues long. CDR3 DNA sequence: TGTGCCAGCAGCTCCACAACAACCAGGGGAGGAACAGATACGCAGTATTTT. Translated, it gives CASSSTTTRGGTDTQYF. Full variable domain (rest looked up from reference TRBV7-2 and TRBJ2-3): GAGVSQSPSNKVTEKGKDVELRCDPISGHTALYWYRQSLGQGLEFLIYFQGNSAPDKSGLPSDRFSAERTGGSVSTLTIQRTQQEDSAVYLCASSSTTTRGGTDTQYFGPGTRLTVL.

This clone was observed a handful of times. This rearrangement joins TRBV6-2 or TRBV6-3 to TRBJ1-1, with TRBD1 matching 9 bases. Looked up from germline, CDR1 is MNHEY and CDR2 is SVGEGT. The CDR3 is made up of 14 amino acids. Trimming at V came to 4 bases and at J to 4 bases, leaving 4 bases not matched to a gene. CDR3 DNA sequence: TGTGCCAGCAGTTGGGGACAGGGCGGCACTGAAGCTTTCTTT. Amino acid sequence: CASSWGQGGTEAFF.

This clone has a single count. This same CDR3 is encoded by further DNA sequences in the sample. V is TRBV15 and J is TRBJ1-3, with no clear D. V was pared by 0 bases and J by 7 bases, with 4 bases between. The CDR3 loop spans 12 amino acids. Germline-derived CDR1 and CDR2 are LNHNV and YYDKDF (reference sequence). The CDR3 region has the DNA TGTGCCACCAGCAGAGATGTCAACACCATATATTTT. Amino acid sequence: CATSRDVNTIYF.

This chain links TRBV19 with TRBJ2-6, with TRBD2 identical over 8 bases. CDR3 size: 17 residues. Per the germline V gene, CDR1 is LNHDA and CDR2 is SQIVND (reference sequence). V was pared by 7 bases and J by 4 bases, with 12 bases of the junction left unmatched. This CDR3 reads CASNPTGGATGANVLTF. CDR3 DNA: TGTGCCAGTAACCCAACGGGGGGGGCGACCGGGGCCAACGTCCTGACTTTC.

The chain has TRBV3-1 (or the pseudogene TRBV3-2) and TRBJ2-1, with D tentatively TRBD2 (5 bases). The CDR3 loop spans 12 amino acids. Germline V lookup: CDR1 LGHDT, CDR2 YNNKEL (reference sequence). Trimming removed 1 base from V and 10 bases from J, with 8 bases in between. CDR3 amino acids: CASSQGRREQFF. CDR3 in DNA: TGTGCCAGCAGCCAAGGCCGGAGGGAGCAGTTCTTC.

The chain joins TRBV6-2 or TRBV6-3 to TRBJ1-1; D gene uncertain. The germline CDR1 and CDR2 sequences are MNHEY and SVGEGT. V gave up 3 bases and J gave up 1 base, with 12 bases separating them. The CDR3 consists of 15 residues. This CDR3 reads CASSYLFLENTEAFF. The CDR3 nucleotides are TGTGCCAGCAGTTATTTGTTCCTGGAGAACACTGAAGCTTTCTTT.

The genes are TRBV5-4 and TRBJ2-7; 8 nucleotides line up with TRBD2. The CDR3 length is 14 residues. CDR1 and CDR2 (germline): SGHNT, YYREEE (reference sequence). Losses at the gene ends were 0 bases for V and 3 bases for J; bases not matched to a gene: 2. CDR3 DNA sequence: TGTGCCAGCAGCTTGGGGCGGGGGGACTACGAGCAGTACTTC. Its protein product is CASSLGRGDYEQYF. The entire variable domain, with the rest obtained from reference TRBV5-4 and TRBJ2-7, is as follows: ETGVTQSPTHLIKTRGQQVTLRCSSQSGHNTVSWYQQALGQGPQFIFQYYREEENGRGNFPPRFSGLQFPNYSSELNVNALELDDSALYLCASSLGRGDYEQYFGPGTRLTVT.